Included here is one TCR beta chain sequence, with context. This table comes from immunoSEQ multiplex PCR, and its TCRdb copy is limited to in-frame clones, with some not included. This sample carries under 550,000 clones, around nine tenths of them seen once, and the ten largest clones take roughly 0.76%. The CDR3 runs 14 residues. The V end lost 5 bases, the J end lost 8 bases, and 15 bases lay between the germline ends. Germline V gives CDR1 SEHNR, CDR2 FQNEAQ (reference sequence). This entry belongs to a study of blood T cell repertoires in COVID-19. Across the study: Specimens from acute and convalescent COVID-19 originated in the United States, Italy and Spain.

This sequence originates from a man younger than 35 with COVID-19, enrolled during active disease. The rearrangement links TRBV7-9 to TRBJ1-4; D may be TRBD1 (5 bases). The sample taken for sequencing was peripheral blood. CDR3 amino acids: CASSPQGTSEKLFF. The CDR3 bases are TGTGCCAGCAGCCCTCAGGGAACGAGCGAAAAACTGTTTTTT.